Listed below are T cell receptor beta chains from one sample, sequenced in a study of regulatory T cells in long-lasting Graves disease. TCRdb re-analysed the multiplex PCR reads in MiXCR, keeping a single row per CDR3 protein. The table records 550,000 to 600,000 distinct CDR3 sequences, 16% of them present only once. These records were also assigned to another study, of T cells in Graves' hyperthyroidism and ophthalmopathy.

The sample here was peripheral blood mononuclear cells (PBMCs), taken at new diagnosis, from a patient treated with antithyroid drugs. The receptors stem from a man aged 18-30 years with Graves disease. The CDR3 runs from the conserved cysteine through the conserved F or W. The D gene is left open where the match is weak. A row's size may be missing; if present it is once, few, many or a size class.

D | size | J | V | CDR3 | DNA
- | - | TRBJ1-4 | TRBV28 | CASRGARGGNEKLFF | TGTGCCAGCAGGGGTGCGAGGGGCGGAAATGAAAAACTGTTTTTT
- | many | TRBJ2-1 | TRBV10-3 | CAITGLNNEQFF | TGTGCCATCACGGGGTTAAACAATGAGCAGTTCTTC
- | few | TRBJ2-3 | TRBV29-1 | CSVQRGFTDTQYF | TGCAGCGTTCAACGGGGGTTCACAGATACGCAGTATTTT
TRBD1 | many | TRBJ2-1 | TRBV12-3/TRBV12-4 | CATVDRARGREQFF | TGTGCCACCGTGGACAGGGCGAGGGGTAGGGAGCAGTTCTTC
TRBD1 | many | TRBJ2-7 | TRBV28 | CASRGNRDRLDYEQYF | TGTGCCAGCCGTGGGAACCGGGACAGGCTAGATTACGAGCAGTACTTC
- | - | TRBJ2-1 | TRBV5-4 | CASSSRRAPYNEQFF | TGTGCCAGCAGCTCGCGGAGGGCTCCCTACAATGAGCAGTTCTTC
- | few | TRBJ1-6 | TRBV4-1 | CASSQDSGADSPLHF | TGCGCCAGCAGCCAAGATTCGGGGGCTGATTCACCCCTCCACTTT
TRBD1 | - | TRBJ1-4 | TRBV9 | CASSVETGFNEKLFF | TGTGCCAGCAGCGTAGAGACAGGGTTTAATGAAAAACTGTTTTTT
- | many | TRBJ1-1 | TRBV3-1 | CASSQYEGKTEAFF | TGTGCCAGCAGCCAATATGAGGGAAAAACTGAAGCTTTCTTT
- | many | TRBJ2-7 | TRBV20-1 | CSARAYYEQYF | TGCAGTGCTAGAGCCTATTACGAGCAGTACTTC
TRBD1 | - | TRBJ1-3 | TRBV11-2 | CASSYATGSSGNTIYF | TGTGCCAGCAGCTATGCGACAGGGAGCTCTGGAAACACCATATATTTT
TRBD1 | - | TRBJ1-2 | TRBV28 | CASSASTGPYGYTF | TGTGCCAGCAGTGCTTCGACAGGGCCATATGGCTACACCTTC
TRBD2 | many | TRBJ2-7 | TRBV2 | CASTERGVRYEQYF | TGTGCCAGCACCGAACGGGGGGTAAGATACGAGCAGTACTTC
- | - | TRBJ1-4 | TRBV28 | CASHSRTQQKLFF | TGTGCCAGCCACTCTCGGACCCAGCAAAAACTGTTTTTT
TRBD2 | few | TRBJ2-5 | TRBV5-1 | CASSSLGGVVAGGETQYF | TGCGCCAGCAGCTCTCTTGGCGGTGTGGTAGCGGGAGGAGAGACCCAGTACTTC
TRBD1 | few | TRBJ2-7 | TRBV4-2 | CASSQEGGFGEQYF | TGTGCCAGCAGCCAAGAAGGGGGCTTTGGGGAGCAGTACTTC
- | - | TRBJ1-6 | TRBV4-2 | CASSQIRDTTRSPLHF | TGTGCCAGCAGCCAGATCCGGGACACCACTAGGTCACCCCTCCACTTT
TRBD1 | few | TRBJ1-5 | TRBV6-4 | CASSIGQGNQPQHF | TGTGCCAGCAGCATAGGACAGGGCAATCAGCCCCAGCATTTT
TRBD1 | - | TRBJ1-2 | TRBV20-1 | CSAWTGVNYGYTF | TGCAGTGCTTGGACAGGGGTTAACTATGGCTACACCTTC
- | few | TRBJ2-1 | TRBV7-9 | CASSLLGPLDNEQFF | TGTGCCAGCAGCCTACTGGGACCTCTAGACAATGAGCAGTTCTTC
- | many | TRBJ1-1 | TRBV6-1 | CASSEHPEGTEAFF | TGTGCCAGCAGTGAACACCCCGAAGGGACTGAAGCTTTCTTT
- | few | TRBJ1-1 | TRBV27 | CASSLDPFGTEAFF | TGTGCCAGCAGTTTAGACCCATTTGGCACTGAAGCTTTCTTT
- | - | TRBJ2-1 | TRBV30 | CAWSPTYNEQLF | TGTGCCTGGAGTCCTACCTACAATGAGCAGCTCTTC
- | many | TRBJ2-1 | TRBV30 | CAWSVLRVGGNEQFF | TGTGCCTGGAGTGTCCTTCGGGTGGGGGGCAATGAGCAGTTCTTC
- | many | TRBJ2-7 | TRBV28 | CASSSSTHSSYEQYF | TGTGCCAGCAGTTCCTCGACTCATTCCTCCTACGAGCAGTACTTC
TRBD1 | - | TRBJ2-7 | TRBV5-1 | CASSGRTGATYEQYF | TGCGCCAGCAGCGGCAGGACAGGGGCCACCTACGAGCAGTACTTC
TRBD1 | many | TRBJ2-1 | TRBV2 | CASSNDRALDQFF | TGTGCCAGCAGCAACGACAGGGCGCTGGACCAGTTCTTC
TRBD1 | few | TRBJ2-7 | TRBV20-1 | CSGAGQGTYEQYF | TGCAGTGGGGCGGGACAGGGGACCTACGAGCAGTACTTC
- | - | TRBJ2-7 | TRBV5-1 | CASSFRTGFYEQYF | TGCGCCAGCAGCTTTAGAACAGGGTTCTACGAGCAGTACTTC
TRBD1 | - | TRBJ1-2 | TRBV27 | CASSSSTTGQGEGYTF | TGTGCCAGCAGTTCATCTACAACCGGACAGGGTGAGGGCTACACCTTC
TRBD2 | many | TRBJ2-7 | TRBV20-1 | CSARREPYPYEQYF | TGCAGTGCTAGGCGGGAGCCGTATCCGTACGAGCAGTACTTC
- | many | TRBJ1-1 | TRBV20-1 | CSVGGSGDNTEAFF | TGCAGTGTTGGGGGGTCCGGGGACAACACTGAAGCTTTCTTT
- | - | TRBJ1-1 | TRBV5-1 | CASASGGTMNTEAFF | TGCGCCAGCGCCAGCGGGGGGACCATGAACACTGAAGCTTTCTTT
TRBD1 | - | TRBJ2-3 | TRBV25-1 | CASNYRGQGTDTQYF | TGTGCCAGCAACTACAGGGGGCAGGGCACAGATACGCAGTATTTT
- | few | TRBJ2-6 | TRBV14 | CASSQDVVSSGANVLTF | TGTGCCAGCAGCCAAGATGTGGTGAGCTCTGGGGCCAACGTCCTGACTTTC
TRBD2 | - | TRBJ2-1 | TRBV6-1 | CASRGGDYHNEQFF | TGTGCCAGCAGGGGGGGGGACTACCACAATGAGCAGTTCTTC
- | few | TRBJ2-7 | TRBV7-9 | CASSSIGVDEQYF | TGTGCCAGCAGCTCTATAGGGGTGGACGAGCAGTACTTC
- | - | TRBJ1-3 | TRBV12-3/TRBV12-4 | CASSLMAGGNTIYF | TGTGCCAGCAGTTTAATGGCAGGGGGAAACACCATATATTTT
- | many | TRBJ2-1 | TRBV5-1 | CASSAQGPSYNEQFF | TGCGCCAGCAGCGCACAGGGACCATCCTACAATGAGCAGTTCTTC
- | - | TRBJ2-1 | TRBV5-5 | CASSSDPATYNEQFF | TGTGCCAGCAGTTCCGACCCTGCGACCTACAATGAGCAGTTCTTC
TRBD1 | - | TRBJ1-2 | TRBV5-1 | CASSLEGQPADGYTF | TGCGCCAGCAGCTTGGAGGGACAGCCGGCGGATGGCTACACCTTC
- | - | TRBJ2-1 | TRBV19 | CASSKAHEQFF | TGTGCCAGTAGTAAGGCTCATGAGCAGTTCTTC
- | many | TRBJ1-1 | TRBV2 | CARDDGVKEAFF | TGTGCCAGAGACGATGGGGTTAAGGAAGCTTTCTTT
TRBD2 | - | TRBJ2-5 | TRBV5-1 | CASSFLPTSGRETQYF | TGCGCCAGCAGCTTTCTGCCCACTAGCGGCCGAGAGACCCAGTACTTC
- | many | TRBJ1-1 | TRBV3-1 | CASSQVSTGDEAFF | TGTGCCAGCAGCCAAGTTTCGACCGGTGATGAAGCTTTCTTT
- | few | TRBJ2-2 | TRBV27 | CASSPRLITGELFF | TGTGCCAGCAGTCCCCGACTCATCACCGGGGAGCTGTTTTTT
TRBD1 | - | TRBJ1-2 | TRBV11-2 | CASSVRDRRFGYTF | TGTGCCAGCAGCGTCCGGGACAGACGGTTTGGCTACACCTTC
- | many | TRBJ1-1 | TRBV27 | CASSLSPTVNTEAFF | TGTGCCAGCAGTTTATCCCCGACAGTGAACACTGAAGCTTTCTTT
TRBD1 | - | TRBJ1-5 | TRBV30 | CAWSVLDRGNQPQHF | TGTGCCTGGAGTGTACTGGACAGGGGGAATCAGCCCCAGCATTTT
- | few | TRBJ1-1 | TRBV29-1 | CSVGSALRTEAFF | TGCAGCGTTGGGTCGGCCTTGCGCACTGAAGCTTTCTTT
TRBD2 | - | TRBJ2-1 | TRBV13 | CASSLKAGLGLLEQFF | TGTGCCAGCAGCTTAAAGGCGGGACTAGGCTTACTGGAGCAGTTCTTC
- | - | TRBJ2-3 | TRBV20-1 | CSARRDIADTQYF | TGCAGTGCCCGACGGGACATCGCGGATACGCAGTATTTT
TRBD2 | many | TRBJ2-5 | TRBV29-1 | CSVEDALGLAGGRLETQYF | TGCAGCGTTGAAGATGCGTTGGGGCTAGCGGGAGGCAGGCTGGAGACCCAGTACTTC
- | - | TRBJ1-6 | TRBV19 | CASSISTRSYNSPLHF | TGTGCCAGTAGTATCTCGACGCGGTCCTATAATTCACCCCTCCACTTT